The present T cell receptor (beta chain) was sequenced within a study of fetal regulatory T cell absence and autoimmunity. Looking at the study overall: IPEX patients had exocrine pancreas autoimmunity without clinical diabetes.

Assay: immunoSEQ multiplex PCR; the TCRdb copy retains only in-frame clones and omits some. The sample carries about 46,000 clones, just under 85% recorded once. Details on this clone: Its antigen remains unidentified.

Findings and limits, study-wide: Some top pancreas TCR clones were over 85-fold enriched versus cord blood. TRB gene family usage was broadly similar in cord blood and pancreas. The oligoclonal enrichment was interpreted as supporting antigen-driven pancreatic autoimmunity before birth in IPEX syndrome.

Material for sequencing was cord blood. The clonotype originates from a newborn boy with IPEX syndrome.

The CDR3 DNA reads TGTGCCAGCAGACGGGACCCTAATTCACCCCTCCACTTT. Translation gives CASRRDPNSPLHF. V and J are TRBV5-4 and TRBJ1-6; weak D call: TRBD1 (5 bases). Trimming cost V 5 bases and J 6 bases, with 9 bases left between them. This CDR3 is 13 amino acids long. Germline V gene lookup returns CDR1 SGHNT and CDR2 YYREEE (reference sequence). Complete variable domain (other parts from reference TRBV5-4 and TRBJ1-6): ETGVTQSPTHLIKTRGQQVTLRCSSQSGHNTVSWYQQALGQGPQFIFQYYREEENGRGNFPPRFSGLQFPNYSSELNVNALELDDSALYLCASRRDPNSPLHFGNGTRLTVT.